This T cell receptor (beta chain) stems from a study of response to subunit inactivated influenza vaccine. TCRdb analysed the RT-PCR reads with MiXCR anew, one entry per CDR3 protein. In the table there are hundreds of thousands of distinct CDR3 sequences, about 15% of which are singletons. V was shortened by 8 bases and J by 0 bases, with 14 bases between the two germline ends. The germline CDR1 and CDR2 sequences are MNHEY and SVGEGT. The CDR3 covers 14 residues. This clonotype has just a few counts. The receptor was isolated from a man aged 50 to 59 who received an inactivated influenza vaccine. The sample here was PBMCs from blood, taken 14 days before vaccination. The V and J genes are TRBV6-2 or TRBV6-3 and TRBJ2-7; TRBD2 might be the D (5 bases). The CDR3 reads CASCGSESSYEQYF. CDR3 DNA sequence: TGTGCCAGCTGCGGGTCTGAAAGCTCCTACGAGCAGTACTTC.